Below are 10 T cell receptor beta chains sequenced from a single sample in a study of blood T cell repertoires in COVID-19. Using immunoSEQ multiplex PCR, the repertoire was profiled, and TCRdb retains in-frame clones only, with some absent. The sample consists of 250,000 or so clones, approximately 88% of them appearing once. Sequences were obtained from peripheral blood. The receptors here all came from a woman between 40 and 50 years old who had recovered from COVID-19.

This clone was seen once. This sequence joins TRBV11-2 and TRBJ1-6, with D possibly being TRBD1 (5 bases). Trimming stripped 2 bases from V and 2 bases from J, with 16 bases between. Germline V gene data show CDR1 as SGHAT and CDR2 as FQNNGV. This CDR3 has 18 residues. CDR3: CASSLTPGWGAYNSPLHF. Here the CDR3 DNA reads TGTGCCAGCAGCTTAACCCCAGGGTGGGGGGCCTATAATTCACCCCTCCACTTT.

The chain uses TRBV18 and TRBJ1-5; 10 bases line up with TRBD1. This CDR3 is 15 amino acids long. CDR1 is KGHSH, CDR2 LQKENI, per germline. Trimming took 4 bases from V and 4 from J; bases not matched to a gene: 4. CDR3 sequence reads: CASSRSGQGNQPQHF. The CDR3 DNA sequence: TGTGCCAGCTCACGATCGGGACAGGGGAATCAGCCCCAGCATTTT. Complete variable domain (other parts from reference TRBV18 and TRBJ1-5): NAGVMQNPRHLVRRRGQEARLRCSPMKGHSHVYWYRQLPEEGLKFMVYLQKENIIDESGMPKERFSAEFPKEGPSILRIQQVVRGDSAAYFCASSRSGQGNQPQHFGDGTRLSIL.

The rearrangement links TRBV7-9 to TRBJ2-2; a possible D gene is TRBD2 (5 bases). The CDR3 consists of 16 residues. CDR1 is SEHNR and CDR2 is FQNEAQ in the germline V gene (reference sequence). V lost 5 bases to trimming and J lost 6 bases, with 19 bases between them. This chain's CDR3 is CASSDGASSLAGELFF. The CDR3 region has the DNA TGTGCCAGCAGCGACGGTGCGTCTAGCTTAGCCGGGGAGCTGTTTTTT.

This rearrangement joins TRBV2 to TRBJ2-5; D ambiguous. The V gene lost 6 bases and the J gene lost 5 bases, with 7 bases spanning the gap. The CDR3 spans 11 residues. Germline loops: CDR1 SNHLY, CDR2 FYNNEI. The CDR3 here is CASRAWETQYF. The CDR3 DNA follows: TGTGCCAGCAGGGCTTGGGAGACCCAGTACTTC.

The V gene is TRBV7-9, the J gene TRBJ2-3; 14 bases match TRBD2. CDR3 length equals 16 residues. Per germline, CDR1 SEHNR and CDR2 FQNEAQ (reference sequence). The V and J ends lost 4 bases and 3 bases, in that order; junction bases with no gene match: 3. CDR3 nucleotide sequence: TGTGCCAGCAGCTGGGGACTAGCGGGGGAGACAGATACGCAGTATTTT. This encodes CASSWGLAGETDTQYF.

The chain couples TRBV25-1 to TRBJ1-5; a weak D match, TRBD1 (5 bases). The CDR3 is made up of 14 amino acids. CDR1 and CDR2 from the germline V gene are MGHDK and SYGVNS. V was pared by 8 bases and J by 0 bases, with 11 bases between. The CDR3 sequence is CASQDINSNQPQHF. In DNA form, the CDR3 reads TGTGCCAGCCAGGACATCAATAGCAATCAGCCCCAGCATTTT. Full variable domain (rest looked up from reference TRBV25-1 and TRBJ1-5): EADIYQTPRYLVIGTGKKITLECSQTMGHDKMYWYQQDPGMELHLIHYSYGVNSTEKGDLSSESTVSRIRTEHFPLTLESARPSHTSQYLCASQDINSNQPQHFGDGTRLSIL.

The chain uses TRBV15 and TRBJ2-5, with D maybe TRBD2 (5 bases). V was clipped by 6 bases and J by 4 bases, with 12 bases between them. Looked up from germline, CDR1 is LNHNV and CDR2 is YYDKDF (reference sequence). There are 13 residues in the CDR3. The CDR3 coding sequence is TGTGCCACCAGTCCCCGGGATGGAGAGACCCAGTACTTC. The encoded protein is CATSPRDGETQYF.

This chain connects TRBV10-1 to TRBJ2-7; 9 bases map to TRBD2. J was trimmed by 4 bases and V by 6 bases; bases with no gene match: 13. The CDR3 has 16 residues. The germline V gene encodes CDR1 WNHNN and CDR2 SYGVQD (reference sequence). The CDR3 DNA follows: TGCGCCAGCAGACCAAGCATAGCGGGAGATGGGTACGAGCAGTACTTC. Its translation is CASRPSIAGDGYEQYF.

This chain uses TRBV18 with TRBJ2-1, with 8 nucleotides matching TRBD2. The V gene end was trimmed by 2 bases and the J gene end by 8 bases; junction bases not matched to a gene: 5. Germline-derived CDR1 and CDR2 are KGHSH and LQKENI. The CDR3 runs to 14 residues. The CDR3 spells CASSPAGLVHEQFF. The CDR3 nucleotides read TGTGCCAGCTCACCAGCGGGACTAGTCCATGAGCAGTTCTTC.

This clone was seen more than once but under ten times. V is TRBV6-5 and J is TRBJ2-3; D is unresolved. The CDR3 covers 14 residues. The V end lost 11 bases, the J end lost 0 bases, and 15 bases lay between the germline ends. Germline V CDR1 and CDR2: MNHEY, SVGAGI. CDR3 loop: CAVRRGSSTDTQYF. The CDR3 DNA reads TGTGCCGTGCGTCGAGGCTCTAGCACAGATACGCAGTATTTT.